Below are 10 T cell receptor beta chains sequenced from a single sample in a study of shared clonotypes between healthy human individuals. TCRdb keeps only in-frame clones here, not all; method: immunoSEQ multiplex PCR. The data show approximately 470,000 clones, more than 65% seen once. Input material: PBMCs. The source of these receptors is a woman in her 40s in good health. Some clones in this sample may be carry-over from other donors' samples.

The rearrangement links TRBV5-6 to TRBJ2-1, with 10 bases that match TRBD2. J gave up 9 bases and V 5 bases, and 11 bases lay outside the gene matches. The germline V gene has CDR1 SGHDT and CDR2 YYEEEE. The CDR3 runs to 15 residues. CDR3 region: CASSPGLAGASEQFF. CDR3 in DNA: TGTGCCAGCAGTCCTGGGCTAGCGGGAGCGAGTGAGCAGTTCTTC.

As regards this clone: With a far larger clone one base away, a read error is the likely cause. Distinct nucleotide sequences in the sample also encode this CDR3. This rearrangement joins TRBV7-9 to TRBJ1-2; D is unresolved. Germline-derived CDR1 and CDR2 are SEHNR and FQNEAQ (reference sequence). This CDR3 comprises 14 residues. The CDR3 DNA reads TGTGCCAGCAGCTTAGCAGCCTCTAACTATGGCTACACCTTT. Translation gives CASSLAASNYGYTF.

A single count supports this clone. Here the CDR3 reads CAIMRASTDTQYF. The CDR3 DNA is TGTGCCATCATGCGTGCTAGCACAGATACGCAGTATTTT. The chain couples TRBV10-3 to TRBJ2-3, with D uncertain. Germline values: CDR1 ENHRY, CDR2 SYGVKD. Trimming shortened V by 7 bases and J by 0 bases, and 8 bases separated the two germline ends. The CDR3 has 13 residues.

The rearrangement links TRBV7-3 to TRBJ2-7; 10 bases are a match to TRBD1. Trimming at V came to 5 bases and at J to 3 bases, leaving 7 bases not matched to a gene. In germline, CDR1 is SGHTA, CDR2 FQGTGA. The CDR3 is made up of 15 amino acids. In DNA, the CDR3 is TGTGCCAGCAGCCCGGGACAGGGGAGTTTCTACGAGCAGTACTTC. Translating gives CASSPGQGSFYEQYF.

The chain links TRBV7-8 to TRBJ2-5; 7 positions match TRBD1. Per germline, CDR1 SGHVS and CDR2 FQNEAQ. The length of the CDR3 is 16 residues. The junction had 11 bases not matched to a gene; V was cut back by 5 bases and J by 2 bases. This CDR3 is CASSLSGQAAQETQYF. The DNA of the CDR3 is TGTGCCAGCAGCCTAAGTGGACAGGCAGCGCAAGAGACCCAGTACTTC.

This chain joins TRBV11-2 and TRBJ2-1; a weak D match, TRBD2 (5 bases). The V end lost 4 bases, the J end lost 4 bases, and 14 bases lay between the germline ends. The germline V gene encodes CDR1 SGHAT and CDR2 FQNNGV. The CDR3 sequence is 15 residues long. This CDR3 is CASSYPGGRYNEQFF. The CDR3 bases are TGTGCCAGCAGCTACCCTGGCGGGCGTTACAATGAGCAGTTCTTC.

This clone was recorded only once. The V gene is TRBV6-6, the J gene TRBJ1-5, with 8 bases lining up with TRBD1. The germline gives CDR1 MNHNY, CDR2 SVGAGI (reference sequence). The CDR3 length is 15 residues. V lost 5 bases and J lost 6; bases outside the gene matches: 9. The CDR3 DNA is TGTGCCAGCAGTACCGACAGGGGTGACGGTCAGCCCCAGCATTTT. Translated, it gives CASSTDRGDGQPQHF.

This chain connects TRBV7-2 to TRBJ1-2, with 8 bases that match TRBD1. Germline V gene lookup returns CDR1 SGHTA and CDR2 FQGNSA. The CDR3 length is 16 residues. V dropped 8 bases and J dropped 5; count of bases not matched to a gene: 16. DNA of the CDR3: TGTGCCAGCGGGCCTCCCTCAGGGGGCTTTCAGTATGGCTACACCTTC. This encodes CASGPPSGGFQYGYTF.

This clone occurred once. V gene TRBV7-3 combines with J gene TRBJ2-7; D assignment may be TRBD1 or TRBD2 (5 bases each). The CDR3 totals 13 residues. V shed 1 base and J shed 6 bases, with 10 bases lying between them. CDR1 is SGHTA and CDR2 is FQGTGA in the germline V gene. This CDR3 reads CASSLSEGSEQYF. In DNA, the CDR3 is TGTGCCAGCAGCTTAAGCGAGGGGAGCGAGCAGTACTTC.

As for this clone: It differs at one base from a far larger clone, so likely a read error. Given the absence of the conserved phenylalanine or tryptophan at the CDR3 end, a read error is likely. The chain employs TRBV29-1 and TRBJ1-1; TRBD1 might be the D (5 bases). V lost 6 bases to trimming and J lost 2 bases, with 10 bases between them. The CDR3 runs 12 residues. From germline, CDR1 is SQVTM and CDR2 ANQGSEA. The CDR3 DNA is TGCAGCGTCGGTGACAGTAACACTGAAGCTTTCGTT. This encodes CSVGDSNTEAFV.